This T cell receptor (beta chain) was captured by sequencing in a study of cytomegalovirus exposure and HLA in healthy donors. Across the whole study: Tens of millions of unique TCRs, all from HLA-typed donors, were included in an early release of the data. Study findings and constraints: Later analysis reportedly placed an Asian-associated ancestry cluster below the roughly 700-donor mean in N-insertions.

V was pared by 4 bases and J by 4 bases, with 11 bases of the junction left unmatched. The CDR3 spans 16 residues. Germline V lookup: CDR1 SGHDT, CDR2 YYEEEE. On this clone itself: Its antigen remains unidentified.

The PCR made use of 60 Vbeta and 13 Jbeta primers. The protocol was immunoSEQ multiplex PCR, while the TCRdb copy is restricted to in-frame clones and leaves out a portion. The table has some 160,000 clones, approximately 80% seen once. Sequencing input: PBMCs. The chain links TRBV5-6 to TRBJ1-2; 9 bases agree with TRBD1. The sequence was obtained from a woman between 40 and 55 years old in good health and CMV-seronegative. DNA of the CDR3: TGTGCCAGCAGCCGCTGGACAGGGGTTCGAGGCTATGGCTACACCTTC. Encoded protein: CASSRWTGVRGYGYTF.